These T cell receptor beta chains were read from a single sample in a study of blood T cell repertoires in COVID-19. Assay used: immunoSEQ multiplex PCR; TCRdb lists only in-frame clones, some missing. Of 280,000 or so clones listed, approximately 88% are singletons. The sequencing sample was made of peripheral blood. These receptors all stem from a woman aged 25 to 45 who had recovered from COVID-19. CDR3s leave out the opening cysteine and the closing phenylalanine or tryptophan.

j_call v_call cdr3_aa
TRBJ1-2 TRBV19 ASSIDPWQGHYGYT
TRBJ2-7 TRBV7-8 ASSPRSIQMNYEQY
TRBJ1-1 TRBV5-1 ASSSGQGAEAF
TRBJ2-5 TRBV20-1 SASRFRGAQETQY
TRBJ2-2 TRBV10-3 ATKQATNTGELF
TRBJ2-7 TRBV5-1 ASSIDRVREQY
TRBJ2-3 TRBV5-1 ASSWGTSGVTLVITDTQY
TRBJ1-5 TRBV28 ASSLRQGHQPQH
TRBJ2-2 TRBV6-2/TRBV6-3 ASSYQQARSGELF
TRBJ2-3 TRBV11-3 ASSLGGGTDTQY
TRBJ2-6 TRBV29-1 SVTGWSRSGANVLT
TRBJ2-7 TRBV28 ASSTGDVYEQY
TRBJ2-7 TRBV12-1 ASSTGQGYEQY
TRBJ2-1 TRBV7-2 ASSLGGTDYNEQF
TRBJ2-1 TRBV11-3 ASSLDRGDASSYNEQF
TRBJ1-1 TRBV6-5 ASRSRGDTEAF
TRBJ2-1 TRBV27 ASSSRSSYNEQF
TRBJ2-1 TRBV6-1 ASSDNSGGYNEQF
TRBJ1-5 TRBV2 ASSEFTGAPQPQH
TRBJ2-3 TRBV4-1 ASSQATSTDTQY
TRBJ2-3 TRBV25-1 ASSESTGPTDTQY
TRBJ2-3 TRBV5-1 ASSLASGGAPDTQY
TRBJ2-3 TRBV4-1 ASSQLAGTADTQY
TRBJ1-1 TRBV6-1 ASSEETTANTEAF
TRBJ1-5 TRBV20-1 SASLSGASHPNQPQH
TRBJ1-2 TRBV4-1 ASSQVTGGAGYGYT
TRBJ2-7 TRBV3-1/TRBV3-2 ASSPQTTGGGDEQY
TRBJ2-4 TRBV6-5 ASSQREDIQY
TRBJ2-2 TRBV7-3 ASSFTGATGELF
TRBJ1-5 TRBV9 ASSAGQNNQPQH
TRBJ2-2 TRBV7-9 ASSVQGPGELF
TRBJ2-7 TRBV7-2 ASRGQENNYEQY
TRBJ1-5 TRBV4-3 ASSRAGVYNQPQH
TRBJ1-2 TRBV4-1 ASSQAGTNRYGYT
TRBJ1-6 TRBV2 ASSPQGALH
TRBJ2-5 TRBV21-1 ASSKTGLGETQY
TRBJ2-7 TRBV3-1/TRBV3-2 ASSQQLGGSYEQY
TRBJ1-5 TRBV4-1 ASSQDAGSGNQPQH
TRBJ2-7 TRBV4-2 ASSPQSGQGDYEQY
TRBJ1-1 TRBV5-1 ASGGQLNTEAF
TRBJ1-3 TRBV5-1 ASSPTGTSGGNTIY
TRBJ2-1 TRBV9 ASSVGLAGGPLYNEQF
TRBJ1-6 TRBV28 ASSLGGNSPLH
TRBJ1-5 TRBV19 ASSNRDRGTLNQPQH
TRBJ2-3 TRBV6-2/TRBV6-3 ASSYDQGTTDTQY
TRBJ1-4 TRBV7-6 ASTNPGRGLDEKLF
TRBJ1-2 TRBV9 ASSVESNSNYGYT
TRBJ1-4 TRBV6-1 ASSERDREKLF
TRBJ2-6 TRBV15 ATSSPRGASSGANVLT
TRBJ1-5 TRBV27 ASSLGSGTDANQPQH
TRBJ1-2 TRBV28 ASSSQRTDFSYGYT
TRBJ2-7 TRBV5-6 ASSPGTALEQY
TRBJ2-7 TRBV28 ASRSGTAVYEQY